A selection of T cell receptor beta chains follows, all from one sample in a study of blood T cell repertoires in COVID-19. Profiling relied on immunoSEQ multiplex PCR, and the TCRdb table lists in-frame clones only, not all of them. The profile shows almost 200,000 clones, around 90% of them singletons. Sample: PBMCs or T cells enriched from blood (not recorded which). The receptor set was obtained from a woman aged 18-29 years who had recovered from COVID-19. CDR3s include the opening cysteine and the closing phenylalanine or tryptophan. The D gene is left open where the match is weak. For some rows the clone size is stated as once, few or many, or as a class when expanded; others skip it.

clone_size j_call v_call d_call cdr3_aa cdr3_nt
- TRBJ2-1 TRBV6-5 TRBD2 CASSPDGGDYNEQFF TGTGCCAGCAGTCCGGACGGGGGGGATTACAATGAGCAGTTCTTC
- TRBJ1-5 TRBV24-1 TRBD1 CATSDPGQGSHQPQHF TGTGCCACCAGTGACCCCGGACAGGGGTCGCACCAGCCCCAGCATTTT
- TRBJ2-4 TRBV28 TRBD2 CAISGRGAAKNIQYF TGTGCCATCAGTGGGCGGGGGGCGGCCAAAAACATTCAGTACTTC
- TRBJ2-7 TRBV6-5 TRBD2 CASTISGDSSYEQYF TGTGCCAGCACAATTAGCGGGGACTCCTCCTACGAGCAGTACTTC
- TRBJ2-3 TRBV19 TRBD2 CASSLSGGAYRIGDTQYF TGTGCCAGTAGTTTGAGCGGGGGCGCATATAGGATAGGAGATACGCAGTATTTT
- TRBJ1-2 TRBV5-1 TRBD1 CASSPGTAGGYGYTF TGCGCCAGCAGCCCTGGGACAGCTGGGGGCTATGGCTACACCTTC
- TRBJ1-6 TRBV30 - CAWSVGQAGSPLHF TGTGCCTGGAGTGTCGGCCAGGCGGGTTCACCCCTCCACTTT
- TRBJ1-2 TRBV6-5 - CASTQAGDGYTF TGTGCCAGCACCCAAGCGGGGGATGGCTACACCTTC
- TRBJ2-3 TRBV4-1 TRBD2 CASSPPGRGTSTDTQYF TGCGCCAGCAGCCCCCCGGGGAGGGGAACGTCCACAGATACGCAGTATTTT
- TRBJ2-5 TRBV7-9 - CASCSLEETQYF TGTGCCAGCTGTAGTTTGGAGGAGACCCAGTACTTC
- TRBJ2-7 TRBV10-2 - CASSPNFYEQYF TGCGCCAGCAGTCCCAATTTCTACGAGCAGTACTTC
few TRBJ1-2 TRBV7-9 - CASSISLSGTDYGYTF TGTGCCAGCAGCATCTCTTTGTCCGGTACTGACTATGGCTACACCTTC
once TRBJ1-1 TRBV6-1 TRBD1 CASSEWDSENTEAFF TGTGCCAGCAGTGAGTGGGACAGCGAGAACACTGAAGCTTTCTTT
- TRBJ1-2 TRBV2 - CASTGGMGYGYTF TGTGCCAGTACGGGGGGAATGGGCTATGGCTACACCTTC
- TRBJ1-6 TRBV12-3/TRBV12-4 - CASSGPWSPLHF TGTGCCAGCAGTGGCCCTTGGTCACCCCTCCACTTT
- TRBJ2-7 TRBV28 TRBD1 CASSIQTGTGLEQYF TGTGCCAGCAGTATCCAAACCGGGACAGGACTTGAGCAGTACTTC
- TRBJ2-1 TRBV3-1/TRBV3-2 TRBD2 CASSFRDYPYNEQFF TGTGCCAGCAGCTTCCGGGACTACCCCTACAATGAGCAGTTCTTC
- TRBJ1-3 TRBV5-6 - CASSLEYSKTGNTIYF TGTGCCAGCAGCCTGGAGTACAGTAAGACGGGAAACACCATATATTTT
few TRBJ2-2 TRBV7-2 - CASSQRGGGRTGELFF TGTGCCAGCAGCCAGAGAGGGGGGGGCCGCACCGGGGAGCTGTTTTTT
- TRBJ2-7 TRBV21-1 - CASSKALPGDRAEDKRTPYEQYF TGTGCCAGCAGCAAAGCGCTCCCGGGTGACAGGGCTGAGGATAAAAGGACCCCCTACGAGCAGTACTTC
once TRBJ2-1 TRBV6-4 TRBD2 CASSDSTGGNEQFF TGTGCCAGCAGTGACTCGACGGGGGGGAATGAGCAGTTCTTC
- TRBJ2-2 TRBV5-4 TRBD1 CASSPRQGQAGELFF TGTGCCAGCAGCCCCAGACAGGGGCAAGCCGGGGAGCTGTTTTTT
- TRBJ2-2 TRBV7-9 - CASSFGQNTGELFF TGTGCCAGCAGTTTTGGACAGAACACCGGGGAGCTGTTTTTT
- TRBJ2-4 TRBV12-3/TRBV12-4 - CASSQVGLQYF TGTGCCAGCAGCCAAGTGGGCCTTCAGTACTTC
- TRBJ1-4 TRBV13 - CASSFNRGLKEKLFF TGTGCCAGCAGCTTTAATAGGGGACTGAAGGAAAAACTGTTTTTT
- TRBJ1-3 TRBV2 - CASRQESSGNTIYF TGTGCCAGCAGACAGGAGAGCTCTGGAAACACCATATATTTT
- TRBJ2-7 TRBV10-3 TRBD1 CAIRGTDAYEQYF TGTGCCATCAGGGGGACAGACGCCTACGAGCAGTACTTC
- TRBJ1-5 TRBV27 TRBD1 CASSLYSDRATNQPQHF TGTGCCAGCAGTTTATATAGCGACAGGGCCACCAATCAGCCCCAGCATTTT
- TRBJ2-5 TRBV7-3 - CASSSDNGGETQYF TGTGCCAGCAGCTCAGACAATGGGGGGGAGACCCAGTACTTC
few TRBJ1-2 TRBV28 TRBD1 CASSRDRDGGDYGYTF TGTGCCAGCAGCCGGGACAGGGATGGAGGCGACTATGGCTACACCTTC
- TRBJ1-1 TRBV19 - CASTAQRNTEAFF TGTGCCAGTACCGCACAGAGGAACACTGAAGCTTTCTTT
- TRBJ2-2 TRBV9 - CASSEQGHTGELFF TGTGCCAGCAGCGAACAGGGACACACCGGGGAGCTGTTTTTT
- TRBJ2-3 TRBV3-1/TRBV3-2 - CASSSRDTQYF TGTGCCAGCAGCTCGCGGGATACGCAGTATTTT
- TRBJ1-1 TRBV3-1/TRBV3-2 - CASSHLLKNTEAFF TGTGCCAGCAGCCATCTACTGAAGAACACTGAAGCTTTCTTT
- TRBJ2-2 TRBV5-4 TRBD1 CASSWDSGELFF TGTGCCAGCAGCTGGGACAGCGGGGAGCTGTTTTTT
- TRBJ2-1 TRBV4-2 TRBD1 CASSQRGQGNAEQFF TGTGCCAGCAGCCAACGAGGACAGGGAAACGCTGAGCAGTTCTTC
- TRBJ1-6 TRBV9 - CASSVGGVHPLHF TGTGCCAGCAGCGTAGGGGGGGTTCATCCCCTCCACTTT
once TRBJ1-4 TRBV5-1 - CASSGTGTLGEKLFF TGCGCCAGCAGCGGAACCGGGACTCTGGGTGAAAAACTGTTTTTT
- TRBJ2-1 TRBV7-9 - CASSLVLSDNEQFF TGTGCCAGCAGCTTAGTATTATCAGACAATGAGCAGTTCTTC
- TRBJ1-2 TRBV5-4 TRBD1 CASSSQGQGYGYTF TGTGCCAGCAGCTCCCAAGGACAGGGGTATGGCTACACCTTC
- TRBJ2-4 TRBV6-6 - CASSPGDRNIQYF TGTGCCAGCAGTCCCGGAGACAGAAACATTCAGTACTTC
few TRBJ1-4 TRBV30 - CAWNRVYEKLFF TGTGCCTGGAACAGGGTTTACGAAAAACTGTTTTTT
- TRBJ2-7 TRBV6-1 TRBD2 CASSERVLAGEPYEQYF TGTGCCAGCAGTGAAAGGGTTCTAGCGGGGGAACCCTACGAGCAGTACTTC